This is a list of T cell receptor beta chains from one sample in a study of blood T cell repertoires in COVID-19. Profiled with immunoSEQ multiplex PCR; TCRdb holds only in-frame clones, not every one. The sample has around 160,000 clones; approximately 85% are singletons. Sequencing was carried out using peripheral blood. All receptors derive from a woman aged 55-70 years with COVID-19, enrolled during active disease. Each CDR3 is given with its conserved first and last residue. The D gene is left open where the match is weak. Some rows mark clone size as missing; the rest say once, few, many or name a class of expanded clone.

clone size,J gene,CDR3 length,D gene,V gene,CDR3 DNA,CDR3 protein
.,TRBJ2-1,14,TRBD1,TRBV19,TGTGCCAGTAGTACAGGGGGCGGCTACAATGAGCAGTTCTTC,CASSTGGGYNEQFF
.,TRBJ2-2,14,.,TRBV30,TGTGCCTGGAGTATCCAGGAGAACACCGGGGAGCTGTTTTTT,CAWSIQENTGELFF
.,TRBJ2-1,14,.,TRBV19,TGTGCCAGTAGTATACGCCTACTACATGTTGAGCAGTTCTTC,CASSIRLLHVEQFF
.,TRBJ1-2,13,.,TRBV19,TGTGCCAGTAGGACCCGGACATCACCGGGCTACACCTTC,CASRTRTSPGYTF
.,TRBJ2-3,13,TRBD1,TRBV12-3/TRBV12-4,TGTGCCAGCAGTAACAGGGGTACAGATACGCAGTATTTT,CASSNRGTDTQYF
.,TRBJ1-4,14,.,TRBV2,TGTGCCAGCAGTGAATGGTCCCAGGGTGAAAAACTGTTTTTT,CASSEWSQGEKLFF
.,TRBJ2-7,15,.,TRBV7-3,TGTGCCAGCAGCTTAAGTGGCCAGGGGTCCTACGAGCAGTACTTC,CASSLSGQGSYEQYF
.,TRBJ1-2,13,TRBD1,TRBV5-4,TGTGCCAGCAGCTGGGGACAGGGTTATGGCTACACCTTC,CASSWGQGYGYTF
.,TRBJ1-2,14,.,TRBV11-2,TGTGCCAGCAGCTTCGGGGGGCTGGCCTATGGCTACACCTTC,CASSFGGLAYGYTF
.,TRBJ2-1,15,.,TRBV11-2,TGTGCCAGCAGCTTAGAACGCTACTCCTACAATGAGCAGTTCTTC,CASSLERYSYNEQFF
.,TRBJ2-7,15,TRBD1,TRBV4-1,TGCGCCAGCAGCCACCTCCAGGGGGTGTACTTCGAGCAGTACTTC,CASSHLQGVYFEQYF
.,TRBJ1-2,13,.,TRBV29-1,TGCAGCGTTACAGGCGGAGAACGCTATGGCTACACCTTC,CSVTGGERYGYTF
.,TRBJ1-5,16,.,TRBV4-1,TGCGCCAGCAGCCTCACGGGACAAGTCCAAAATCAGCCCCAGCATTTT,CASSLTGQVQNQPQHF
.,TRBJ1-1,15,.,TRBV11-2,TGTGCCAGTAGGGGGGGCAGCCTGGGGAACACTGAAGCTTTCTTT,CASRGGSLGNTEAFF
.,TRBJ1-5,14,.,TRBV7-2,TGTGCCAGCAGCTTTGACGCGGGCAATCAGCCCCAGCATTTT,CASSFDAGNQPQHF
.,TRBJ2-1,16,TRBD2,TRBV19,TGTGCCAGTAGTATCGGGTCGCTAGCGGGGGGTAATTGGCAGTTCTTC,CASSIGSLAGGNWQFF
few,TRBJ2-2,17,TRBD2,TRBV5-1,TGCGCCAGCAGCTGGACTAGCGGGGGGCCCGACACCGGGGAGCTGTTTTTT,CASSWTSGGPDTGELFF
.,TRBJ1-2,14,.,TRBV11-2,TGTGCCAGCAGCTGGGATAGCGATAACTATGGCTACACCTTC,CASSWDSDNYGYTF
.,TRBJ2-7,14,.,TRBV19,TGTGCCAGTAGTATAGTGTCAGGGACCTACGAGCAGTACTTC,CASSIVSGTYEQYF
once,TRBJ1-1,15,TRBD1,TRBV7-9,TGTGCCAGCAGCTCGAGACAGGGGGTGAACACTGAAGCTTTCTTT,CASSSRQGVNTEAFF
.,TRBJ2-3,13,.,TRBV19,TGTGCCAGTAGTACCCCGGACAGCTATACGCAGTATTTT,CASSTPDSYTQYF
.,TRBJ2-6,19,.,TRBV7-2,TGTGCCAGCAGCTTAGTGGGTGTTCGGGGGGCTGGTGGGGCCAACGTCCTGACTTTC,CASSLVGVRGAGGANVLTF
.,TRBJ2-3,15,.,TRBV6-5,TGTGCCAGCAACCCCGACAGGACTAGCACAGATACGCAGTATTTT,CASNPDRTSTDTQYF
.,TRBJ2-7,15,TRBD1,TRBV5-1,TGCGCCAGCAGCTTGGGGGGACAGGATATCTACGAGCAGTACTTC,CASSLGGQDIYEQYF
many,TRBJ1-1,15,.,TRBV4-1,TGCGCCAGCAGCCAAGATTCAGGGATGAACACTGAAGCTTTCTTT,CASSQDSGMNTEAFF
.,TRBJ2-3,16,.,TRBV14,TGTGCCAGCAGCCAACTATTCGGGGAGGGCACAGATACGCAGTATTTT,CASSQLFGEGTDTQYF
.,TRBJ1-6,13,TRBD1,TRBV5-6,TGTGCCAGCAGCGACAGGGAGAATTCACCCCTCCACTTT,CASSDRENSPLHF
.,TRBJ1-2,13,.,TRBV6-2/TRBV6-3,TGTGCCAGCAGCCCAGAACAGTACTATGGCTACACCTTC,CASSPEQYYGYTF
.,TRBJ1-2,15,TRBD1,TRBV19,TGTGCCAGTACCCCCTCAGGGGGAGCTAACTATGGCTACACCTTC,CASTPSGGANYGYTF
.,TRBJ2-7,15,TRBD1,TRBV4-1,TGCGCCAGCAGCCATTCAGGGGGCGCTTCCTACGAGCAGTACTTC,CASSHSGGASYEQYF
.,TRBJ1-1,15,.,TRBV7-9,TGTGCCAGCAGCTTCGGGGGTTCGATGAACGGTGAAGCTTTCTTT,CASSFGGSMNGEAFF
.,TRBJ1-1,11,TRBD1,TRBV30,TGTGCCTTAAACACAGGGGTGGTGGCTTTCTTT,CALNTGVVAFF
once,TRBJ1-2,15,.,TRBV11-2,TGTGCCAGCAGCCGAAGCATCCCAACTAACTATGGCTACACCTTC,CASSRSIPTNYGYTF
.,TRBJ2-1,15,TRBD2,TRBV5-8,TGTGCCAGCAGCCCGACTAGCGGGGGAACCAATGAGCAGTTCTTC,CASSPTSGGTNEQFF
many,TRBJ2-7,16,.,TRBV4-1,TGCGCCAGCAGCCTGGCAGCCGCGGTACCTACCTACGAGCAGTACTTC,CASSLAAAVPTYEQYF
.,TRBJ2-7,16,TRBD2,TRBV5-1,TGCGCCAGCAGCCTGGGGACTAGCGGGGGGAAGGATGAGCAGTACTTC,CASSLGTSGGKDEQYF
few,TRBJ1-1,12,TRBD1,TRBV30,TGTGCCTCGGGACAGGTGATGACTGAAGCTTTCTTT,CASGQVMTEAFF
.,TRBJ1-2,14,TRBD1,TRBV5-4,TGTGCCAGCAGTCCGGGAGGGGGCAACTATGGCTACACCTTC,CASSPGGGNYGYTF
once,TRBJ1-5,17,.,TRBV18,TGTGCCAGCTCACAAACACGGACAGTTGATCCGACTCAGCCCCAGCATTTT,CASSQTRTVDPTQPQHF
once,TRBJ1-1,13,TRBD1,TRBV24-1,TGTGCCACCAGTGACCCCGGGACAGATGAAGCTTTCTTT,CATSDPGTDEAFF
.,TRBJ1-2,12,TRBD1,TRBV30,TGTGCCAGCCTCAGGGGGACGTATGGCTACACCTTC,CASLRGTYGYTF
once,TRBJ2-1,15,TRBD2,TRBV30,TGTGCCTGGAGTACCAGCGGGGGCTCCTACAATGAGCAGTTCTTC,CAWSTSGGSYNEQFF
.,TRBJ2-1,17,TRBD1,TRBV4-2,TGTGCCAGCAGCCAAGATGGCGGGACAGGGGTCTACAATGAGCAGTTCTTC,CASSQDGGTGVYNEQFF
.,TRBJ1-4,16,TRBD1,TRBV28,TGTGCCAGCAGTTTATCCGGGACAGGGGGAGTAGAAAAACTGTTTTTT,CASSLSGTGGVEKLFF
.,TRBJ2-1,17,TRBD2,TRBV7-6,TGTGCCAGCAGCTTGAGAAAGCGGGGGGGGTCCTACAATGAGCAGTTCTTC,CASSLRKRGGSYNEQFF
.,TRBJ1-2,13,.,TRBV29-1,TGCAGCGTTGAAGATCGACAGCCCAATGGCTACACCTTC,CSVEDRQPNGYTF
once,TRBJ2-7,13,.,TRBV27,TGTGCCAGCAGTTCCCGACAGTCCTACGAGCAGTACTTC,CASSSRQSYEQYF
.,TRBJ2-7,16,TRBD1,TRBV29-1,TGCAGCGTTGACGGAGATACAGGGGGCGCGTCCTACGAGCAGTACTTC,CSVDGDTGGASYEQYF
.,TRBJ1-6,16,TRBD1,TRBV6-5,TGTGCCAGCAGTTACTCCAGGGGACAGGGAGGTTCACCCCTCCACTTT,CASSYSRGQGGSPLHF
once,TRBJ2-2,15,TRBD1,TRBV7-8,TGTGCCAGCAGCTTAGAAACAGGGGACACCGGGGAGCTGTTTTTT,CASSLETGDTGELFF
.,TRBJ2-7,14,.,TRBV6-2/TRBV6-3,TGTGCCAGCAGTTACCGAGGGGGAGCCTACGAGCAGTACTTC,CASSYRGGAYEQYF
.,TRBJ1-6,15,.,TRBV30,TGTGCCTGGAGTGAAGCTACAGGGCTAAGGTCACCCCTCCACTTT,CAWSEATGLRSPLHF
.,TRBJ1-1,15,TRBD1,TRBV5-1,TGCGCCAGCAGCTTGATGGGACAGGGGGCGGGTGAAGCTTTCTTT,CASSLMGQGAGEAFF